This T cell receptor (beta chain) was captured by sequencing in a study of B cell selection in AIRE deficiency. The study, taken as a whole, reports: With only TCRbeta sequenced, over 30% of shared healthy Treg sequences overlapped Tconv. Approximately 29% of healthy-shared Treg sequences were found among patient Tconv cells.

CD4+CD127+ cells were sorted as the conventional CD4 T cells. A word on this clone: The antigen is undetermined.

In the study's own analysis: Pooled conventional T cells gave about 1x10^5 patient and around 1.3x10^5 donor TCRbeta sequences. The protocol was immunoSEQ multiplex PCR, while the TCRdb copy is restricted to in-frame clones and leaves out a portion. Clone size and the V and J calls come from that table; the DNA yielded D and trimming. The sample lists about 25,000 clones, nearly 97% occurring once. Germline values: CDR1 MGHDK, CDR2 SYGVNS. The CDR3 sequence is 14 residues long. V was cut by 5 bases and J by 1 base, with 11 bases left in between. The sample consisted of CD4+CD127+ conventional T cells sorted from PBMCs. The source is a human donor in good health. The chain is built from TRBV25-1 and TRBJ1-1; D is unresolved. CDR3 sequence (DNA): TGTGCCAGCAGTTTACATGGAACGAACACTGAAGCTTTCTTT. Protein: CASSLHGTNTEAFF.